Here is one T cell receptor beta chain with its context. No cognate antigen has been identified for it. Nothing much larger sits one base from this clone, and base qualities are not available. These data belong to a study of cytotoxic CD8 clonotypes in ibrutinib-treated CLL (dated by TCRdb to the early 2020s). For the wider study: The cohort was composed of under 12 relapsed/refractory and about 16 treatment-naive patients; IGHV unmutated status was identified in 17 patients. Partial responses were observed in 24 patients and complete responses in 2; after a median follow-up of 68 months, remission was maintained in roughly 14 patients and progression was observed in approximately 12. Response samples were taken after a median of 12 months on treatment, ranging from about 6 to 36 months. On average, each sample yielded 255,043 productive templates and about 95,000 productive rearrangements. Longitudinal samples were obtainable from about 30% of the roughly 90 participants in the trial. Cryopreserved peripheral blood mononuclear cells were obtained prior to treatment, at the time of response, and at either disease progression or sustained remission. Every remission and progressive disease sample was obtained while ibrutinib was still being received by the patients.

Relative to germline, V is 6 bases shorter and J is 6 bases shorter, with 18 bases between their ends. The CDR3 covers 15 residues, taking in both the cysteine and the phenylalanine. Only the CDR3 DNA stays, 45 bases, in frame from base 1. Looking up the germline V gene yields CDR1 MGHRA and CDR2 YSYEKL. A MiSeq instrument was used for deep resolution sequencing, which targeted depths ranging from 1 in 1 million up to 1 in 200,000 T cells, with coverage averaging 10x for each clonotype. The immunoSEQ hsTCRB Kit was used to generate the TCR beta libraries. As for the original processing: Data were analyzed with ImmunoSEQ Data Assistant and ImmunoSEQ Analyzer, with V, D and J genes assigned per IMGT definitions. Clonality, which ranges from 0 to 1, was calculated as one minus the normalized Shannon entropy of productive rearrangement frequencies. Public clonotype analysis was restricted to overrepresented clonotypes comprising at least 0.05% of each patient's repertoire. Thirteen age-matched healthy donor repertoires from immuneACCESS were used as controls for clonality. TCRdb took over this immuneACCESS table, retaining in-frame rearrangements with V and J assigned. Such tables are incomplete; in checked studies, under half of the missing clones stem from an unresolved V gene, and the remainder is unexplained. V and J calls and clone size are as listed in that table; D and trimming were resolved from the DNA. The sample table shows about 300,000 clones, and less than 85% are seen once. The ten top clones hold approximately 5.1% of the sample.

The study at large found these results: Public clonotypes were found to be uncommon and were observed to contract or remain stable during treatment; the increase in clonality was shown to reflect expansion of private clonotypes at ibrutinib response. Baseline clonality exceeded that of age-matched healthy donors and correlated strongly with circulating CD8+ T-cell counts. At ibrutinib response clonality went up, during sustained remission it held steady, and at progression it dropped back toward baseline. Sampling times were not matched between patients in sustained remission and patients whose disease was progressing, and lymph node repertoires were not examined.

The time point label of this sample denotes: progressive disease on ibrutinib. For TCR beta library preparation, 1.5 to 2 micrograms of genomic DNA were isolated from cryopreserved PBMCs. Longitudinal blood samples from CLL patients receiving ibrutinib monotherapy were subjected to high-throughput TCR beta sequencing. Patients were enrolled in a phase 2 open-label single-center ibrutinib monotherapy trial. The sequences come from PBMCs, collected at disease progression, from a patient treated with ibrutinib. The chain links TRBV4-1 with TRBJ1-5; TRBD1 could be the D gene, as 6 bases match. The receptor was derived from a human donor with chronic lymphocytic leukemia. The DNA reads TGCGCCAGCAGGGGAGACCGGGACATGCTTCAGCCCCAGCATTTT. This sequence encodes CASRGDRDMLQPQHF.